Listed below are T cell receptor beta chains from one sample, sequenced in a study of T cell changes during pregnancy in multiple sclerosis. Sequencing used immunoSEQ multiplex PCR; TCRdb keeps in-frame clones, though not all of them. Of tens of thousands of clones in the sample, more than 90% were seen once. Sequenced here: CD8+ T cells from peripheral blood mononuclear cells, sampled after pregnancy. The receptors derive from a female donor with multiple sclerosis, enrolled in a pregnancy study. Each CDR3 is given with its conserved first and last residue. Each record gives: V gene, J gene, clone size, D gene, CDR3 DNA, CDR3 protein. A D gene is named only where the DNA matches it firmly. Expanded clones are given a class, and other clones once, few, many or no size at all.

v_gene: TRBV9
j_gene: TRBJ2-2
abundance: .
d_gene: .
CDR3nt: TGTGCCAGCAGCGTAAGTCTGCAGGGGGGAAACACCGGGGAGCTGTTTTTT
CDR3aa: CASSVSLQGGNTGELFF

v_gene: TRBV27
j_gene: TRBJ1-1
abundance: .
d_gene: TRBD1
CDR3nt: TGTGCCAGCAAAGGACAGGAGGTCGTAGCTTTCTTT
CDR3aa: CASKGQEVVAFF

v_gene: TRBV27
j_gene: TRBJ2-3
abundance: .
d_gene: .
CDR3nt: TGTGCCAGCAGTTTACTAGCCTCCCCAAACACAGATACGCAGTATTTT
CDR3aa: CASSLLASPNTDTQYF

v_gene: TRBV9
j_gene: TRBJ1-3
abundance: .
d_gene: .
CDR3nt: TGTGCCAGTATGACCGGGACTTTGGGAAACACCATATATTTT
CDR3aa: CASMTGTLGNTIYF

v_gene: TRBV19
j_gene: TRBJ1-2
abundance: once
d_gene: TRBD1
CDR3nt: TGTGCCAGTAGTATAACGACAGGGGAGGGCTACACCTTC
CDR3aa: CASSITTGEGYTF

v_gene: TRBV20-1
j_gene: TRBJ2-7
abundance: .
d_gene: .
CDR3nt: TGCAGTGCTAGAGTAGGGGTCGAGCAGTACTTC
CDR3aa: CSARVGVEQYF

v_gene: TRBV5-4
j_gene: TRBJ2-7
abundance: .
d_gene: .
CDR3nt: TGTGCCAGCAGCTTGGAGGGGTTAGGCTACGAGCAGTACTTC
CDR3aa: CASSLEGLGYEQYF

v_gene: TRBV5-6
j_gene: TRBJ2-7
abundance: once
d_gene: TRBD1
CDR3nt: TGTGCCAGCAGCCCAGGCTATACATTGACAGGGCTTCCCTATGAGCAGTACTTC
CDR3aa: CASSPGYTLTGLPYEQYF

v_gene: TRBV29-1
j_gene: TRBJ2-3
abundance: once
d_gene: TRBD2
CDR3nt: TGCAGCGTTGGTGCTAGCGGAGCCGTCGGTACGCAGTATTTT
CDR3aa: CSVGASGAVGTQYF

v_gene: TRBV7-2
j_gene: TRBJ1-2
abundance: .
d_gene: TRBD1
CDR3nt: TGTGCCAGCAGCTTATTGACAGGGTCCGGCTACACCTTC
CDR3aa: CASSLLTGSGYTF

v_gene: TRBV9
j_gene: TRBJ2-7
abundance: .
d_gene: TRBD1
CDR3nt: TGTGCCAGCAGCGAAGCCGGGACAGGGGGCTACGAGCAGTACTTC
CDR3aa: CASSEAGTGGYEQYF

v_gene: TRBV6-5
j_gene: TRBJ1-1
abundance: .
d_gene: .
CDR3nt: TGTGCCAGCAGACTCCTCGGAGGGGAAGCTTTCTTT
CDR3aa: CASRLLGGEAFF

v_gene: TRBV6-5
j_gene: TRBJ1-1
abundance: few
d_gene: .
CDR3nt: TGTGCCAGCAGGTCAGGGCTTTTGGGAGAAGCTTTCTTT
CDR3aa: CASRSGLLGEAFF

v_gene: TRBV29-1
j_gene: TRBJ2-7
abundance: .
d_gene: TRBD2
CDR3nt: TGCAGCGTTGAGGCCCCTGCGGGAGGATACGAGCAGTACTTC
CDR3aa: CSVEAPAGGYEQYF

v_gene: TRBV10-1
j_gene: TRBJ2-3
abundance: .
d_gene: TRBD2
CDR3nt: TGCGCCAGCAGTCGAAAACCCCGGGACTACTTATCCACAGATACGCAGTATTTT
CDR3aa: CASSRKPRDYLSTDTQYF

v_gene: TRBV7-8
j_gene: TRBJ1-1
abundance: .
d_gene: .
CDR3nt: TGTGCCAGCAGCTTAGGGCCGGGGATGAACACTGAAGCTTTCTTT
CDR3aa: CASSLGPGMNTEAFF

v_gene: TRBV4-2
j_gene: TRBJ2-3
abundance: .
d_gene: TRBD1
CDR3nt: TGTGCCAGCAGCCAAGATGGGAGAGACAGGGTAACAGATACGCAGTATTTT
CDR3aa: CASSQDGRDRVTDTQYF

v_gene: TRBV19
j_gene: TRBJ2-1
abundance: .
d_gene: TRBD2
CDR3nt: TGTGCCAGTAGTTCTAGCGGGGGTATCTACAATGAGCAGTTCTTC
CDR3aa: CASSSSGGIYNEQFF

v_gene: TRBV5-1
j_gene: TRBJ1-1
abundance: .
d_gene: .
CDR3nt: TGCGCCAGCAGCTTCCGAGGCCGTAATCAGGGGCCCACTGAAGCTTTCTTT
CDR3aa: CASSFRGRNQGPTEAFF

v_gene: TRBV27
j_gene: TRBJ1-5
abundance: once
d_gene: .
CDR3nt: TGTGCCAGCAAGGCAGGGGCGGGCAATCAGCCCCAGCATTTT
CDR3aa: CASKAGAGNQPQHF

v_gene: TRBV19
j_gene: TRBJ2-2
abundance: .
d_gene: TRBD1
CDR3nt: TGTGCCAGTAGTCCGGGGACAGGGGCCGGGGAGCTGTTTTTT
CDR3aa: CASSPGTGAGELFF

v_gene: TRBV4-1
j_gene: TRBJ2-5
abundance: .
d_gene: TRBD2
CDR3nt: TGCGCCAGCAGCCTCCAAGCAACGGGGACTAGCGGGATACAAGAGACCCAGTACTTC
CDR3aa: CASSLQATGTSGIQETQYF

v_gene: TRBV18
j_gene: TRBJ1-1
abundance: .
d_gene: TRBD1
CDR3nt: TGTGCCAGCTCACCCGGGGCAGGGGGCGGGAATACTGAAGCTTTCTTT
CDR3aa: CASSPGAGGGNTEAFF

v_gene: TRBV6-5
j_gene: TRBJ2-7
abundance: .
d_gene: .
CDR3nt: TGTGCCAGCAGTTACCCACTAGTCCAAGGAACCTACGAGCAGTACTTC
CDR3aa: CASSYPLVQGTYEQYF

v_gene: TRBV7-2
j_gene: TRBJ1-1
abundance: .
d_gene: .
CDR3nt: TGTGCCAGCAGCTTAGGACGGTGGGGCGATAGCGGAGCTTTCTTT
CDR3aa: CASSLGRWGDSGAFF

v_gene: TRBV6-5
j_gene: TRBJ2-5
abundance: once
d_gene: TRBD1
CDR3nt: TGTGCCAGCAGTTACGACAGGGACGTTCAAGAGACCCAGTACTTC
CDR3aa: CASSYDRDVQETQYF

v_gene: TRBV5-1
j_gene: TRBJ2-1
abundance: .
d_gene: TRBD2
CDR3nt: TGCGCCAGCGGGGGGGTGTTAGAGGGACTATACAATGAGCAGTTCTTC
CDR3aa: CASGGVLEGLYNEQFF

v_gene: TRBV5-6
j_gene: TRBJ1-6
abundance: .
d_gene: TRBD1
CDR3nt: TGCCGCCAGCACTTGGGACAGGGGTATAATTCACCCCTCCACTTT
CDR3aa: CRQHLGQGYNSPLHF

v_gene: TRBV6-1
j_gene: TRBJ1-1
abundance: .
d_gene: .
CDR3nt: TGTGCCAGCAGTGAACCGTTTTTGGGCCAAGTCATGAACACTGAAGCTTTCTTT
CDR3aa: CASSEPFLGQVMNTEAFF

v_gene: TRBV30
j_gene: TRBJ2-4
abundance: .
d_gene: .
CDR3nt: TGTGCCTGGAGTGTAACGGGGGTGGGCCTAAACATTCAGTACTTC
CDR3aa: CAWSVTGVGLNIQYF

v_gene: TRBV29-1
j_gene: TRBJ2-7
abundance: .
d_gene: .
CDR3nt: TGCAGCGTTGAGGTGCAGGGCTACGAGCAGTACTTC
CDR3aa: CSVEVQGYEQYF

v_gene: TRBV9
j_gene: TRBJ2-1
abundance: .
d_gene: TRBD2
CDR3nt: TGTGCCAGCAGCGCCAGCGGGAGAACCTTGTGGGATGAGCAGTTCTTC
CDR3aa: CASSASGRTLWDEQFF

v_gene: TRBV19
j_gene: TRBJ1-5
abundance: few
d_gene: TRBD1
CDR3nt: TGTGCCAGTAGGGAAGGACAGGGCGCTTATAGCAATCAGCCCCAGCATTTT
CDR3aa: CASREGQGAYSNQPQHF

v_gene: TRBV9
j_gene: TRBJ2-1
abundance: .
d_gene: TRBD2
CDR3nt: TGTGCCAGCAGTCTCGGGAGGACCTGGTCCAATGAGCAGTTCTTC
CDR3aa: CASSLGRTWSNEQFF

v_gene: TRBV4-3
j_gene: TRBJ1-1
abundance: few
d_gene: .
CDR3nt: TGCGCCAGCAGCTCAGACAGCTTGAACACTGAAGCTTTCTTT
CDR3aa: CASSSDSLNTEAFF

v_gene: TRBV7-9
j_gene: TRBJ2-7
abundance: .
d_gene: .
CDR3nt: TGTGCCAGCAGCTTAGGACCCTTCACGGGAGAGGACTACGAGCAGTACTTC
CDR3aa: CASSLGPFTGEDYEQYF

v_gene: TRBV19
j_gene: TRBJ2-3
abundance: once
d_gene: .
CDR3nt: TGTGCCAGTAGTAACGGCGGGCTGGAGTCTTACTTGTTT
CDR3aa: CASSNGGLESYLF

v_gene: TRBV29-1
j_gene: TRBJ1-1
abundance: .
d_gene: TRBD1
CDR3nt: TGCAGCGTCAGGGGGCGCGAGGGCACTGAAGCTTTCTTT
CDR3aa: CSVRGREGTEAFF

v_gene: TRBV19
j_gene: TRBJ2-3
abundance: .
d_gene: TRBD1
CDR3nt: TGTGCCAGTAGTATACAGGGGGCCACAGATACGCAGTATTTT
CDR3aa: CASSIQGATDTQYF

v_gene: TRBV2
j_gene: TRBJ1-2
abundance: .
d_gene: .
CDR3nt: TGTGCCACCTTTGGCGGGTATGGCTACACCTTC
CDR3aa: CATFGGYGYTF

v_gene: TRBV6-6
j_gene: TRBJ1-2
abundance: once
d_gene: .
CDR3nt: TGTGCCAGCAGTACGGACATATATGGCTACACCTTC
CDR3aa: CASSTDIYGYTF

v_gene: TRBV27
j_gene: TRBJ2-7
abundance: .
d_gene: .
CDR3nt: TGTGCCAGCGGAACAGGTTTTGAGCAGTACTTC
CDR3aa: CASGTGFEQYF

v_gene: TRBV7-6
j_gene: TRBJ2-5
abundance: .
d_gene: TRBD2
CDR3nt: TGTGCCAGCAGCTTAGCGTCTAGCGGGGGGATGGAGACCCAGTACTTC
CDR3aa: CASSLASSGGMETQYF

v_gene: TRBV30
j_gene: TRBJ2-2
abundance: .
d_gene: .
CDR3nt: TGTGCCTGGAGTTCTCCGACCGGGGAGCTGTTTTTT
CDR3aa: CAWSSPTGELFF

v_gene: TRBV5-1
j_gene: TRBJ2-7
abundance: once
d_gene: TRBD2
CDR3nt: TGCGCCAGCAGCCTCTCGGTATCACTAGCGTCCTCCTACGAGCAGTACTTC
CDR3aa: CASSLSVSLASSYEQYF

v_gene: TRBV9
j_gene: TRBJ1-1
abundance: .
d_gene: .
CDR3nt: TGTGCCAGCAGCGTCCGGGGAGTGAACACTGAAGCTTTCTTT
CDR3aa: CASSVRGVNTEAFF

v_gene: TRBV25-1
j_gene: TRBJ2-7
abundance: .
d_gene: TRBD2
CDR3nt: TGTGCCAGCAGATTAGCGGGGGCAGCGATAACCTACGAGCAGTACTTC
CDR3aa: CASRLAGAAITYEQYF

v_gene: TRBV4-1
j_gene: TRBJ2-1
abundance: .
d_gene: TRBD2
CDR3nt: TGCGCCAGCAGCCAAGACTCGGCTAGCGGCCACAATGAGCAGTTCTTC
CDR3aa: CASSQDSASGHNEQFF

v_gene: TRBV7-9
j_gene: TRBJ1-1
abundance: .
d_gene: .
CDR3nt: TGTGCCAGCAGCCAGTCGCTTGTAGCTTTCTTT
CDR3aa: CASSQSLVAFF